Here is one T cell receptor (beta chain) with its context. This clone was seen just once. The antigen it binds to is not known. It has no much larger one-base neighbor in the sample; base qualities were not kept. Sorted unstimulated T cells and proliferating T cells recovered from mixed lymphocyte reactions underwent TCRbeta CDR3 sequencing. Fresh whole blood from approximately ten HLA-typed healthy donors was used to isolate PBMCs. To map where alloreactive clones came from, unstimulated CD4+ non-regulatory T cells were FACS-sorted. This specimen belongs to a study of siplizumab effects on memory and regulatory T cells (dated by TCRdb to about 2019). Context from the whole study: The study looked at the effect of siplizumab, an anti-CD2 antibody, on alloreactive T-cell subsets in allogeneic mixed lymphocyte reactions made from human PBMCs. Broader findings and caveats from the paper: For roughly 80-97% of proliferating CD4+ or CD8+ clones, no naive or memory phenotype could be assigned. Of the alloreactive CD4+ clones that could be mapped, the Treg-derived share averaged approximately 67% with siplizumab compared with approximately 25% in control reactions. The cumulative frequency of alloreactive sequences traceable to unstimulated CD4+ memory T cells was significantly reduced by siplizumab. Unstimulated naive T cells appeared more diverse than memory T cells, and naive cells seemed to contribute substantially to the alloresponse. The suppressive function of proliferating Tregs from siplizumab cultures was not functionally confirmed. Sequences below about 10^-5 frequency were poorly captured, so only a minor fraction of alloreactive clones could be mapped to unstimulated subsets.

At the junction V is shortened by 0 bases and J by 9 bases; bases outside the gene matches: 6. The germline V gene gives CDR1 as SGDLS and CDR2 as YYNGEE. The CDR3, cysteine through phenylalanine, is 13 amino acids long. Only the CDR3 DNA stays, 39 bases, in frame from base 1. The library was generated by the immunoSEQ multiplex PCR assay. The deep sequencing platform assayed about 10^5 TCR templates per sample. Genomic DNA extracted from sorted T cells was the material used for TCRbeta CDR3 sequencing. The authors' pipeline ran thus. The R programming language was used for the clonal analysis of the TCRbeta CDR3 data. Alloreactive CD4+ and CD8+ clones were defined by comparing unstimulated samples with post-reaction CFSE-low samples. Regulatory or non-regulatory origin of alloreactive CD4+ clones was assigned by matching sequences to the sorted unstimulated Treg and non-Treg repertoires. The immuneACCESS repertoire file appears here via TCRdb, limited to in-frame rearrangements. These files lack a portion of the clones; in checked studies, under half of the deficit traces to unresolved V genes, and the cause of the others is not known. V and J calls and clone size are as listed in that table; D and trimming were resolved from the DNA. Present in this sample are under 110,000 clones, about nine tenths of which were seen just once. The ten largest account for around 12% of the sample.

This TCR derives from a human donor in good health. The rearrangement combines TRBV9 with TRBJ2-7; a stretch of 7 junction bases matches TRBD1. The specimen was non-Treg CD4+ T cells sorted from blood. What the cell subset or site label conveys for this sample: FACS-sorted unstimulated CD4+ non-regulatory T cells. The DNA sequence is given as TGTGCCAGCAGCGTAGGGGACAGATCTATGCAGTACTTC. Its protein reads: CASSVGDRSMQYF.